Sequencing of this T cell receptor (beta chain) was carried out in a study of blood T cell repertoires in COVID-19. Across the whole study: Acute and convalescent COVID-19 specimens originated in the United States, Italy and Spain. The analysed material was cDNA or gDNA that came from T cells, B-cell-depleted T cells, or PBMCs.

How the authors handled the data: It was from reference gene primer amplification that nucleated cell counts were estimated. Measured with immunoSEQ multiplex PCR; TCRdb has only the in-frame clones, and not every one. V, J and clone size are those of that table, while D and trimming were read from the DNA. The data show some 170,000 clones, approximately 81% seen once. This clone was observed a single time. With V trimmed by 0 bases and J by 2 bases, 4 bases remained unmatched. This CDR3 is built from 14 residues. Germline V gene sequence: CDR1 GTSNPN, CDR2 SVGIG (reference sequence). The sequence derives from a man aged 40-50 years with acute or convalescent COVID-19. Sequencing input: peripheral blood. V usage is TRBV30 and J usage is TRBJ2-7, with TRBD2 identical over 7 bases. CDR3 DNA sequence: TGTGCCTGGAGTGTAATTGGGGGGGCCTACGAGCAGTACTTC. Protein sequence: CAWSVIGGAYEQYF.